This TCR beta chain came from a study of blood T cell repertoires in COVID-19. In the study overall: Donors in the United States, Italy and Spain gave samples during acute or convalescent COVID-19.

The assay was immunoSEQ multiplex PCR, and TCRdb's table has in-frame clones only and misses some. The sample has approximately 260,000 clones, roughly 90% seen once. The CDR3 covers 17 residues. Germline trimming cut 3 bases from V and 0 bases from J; bases unmatched to any gene: 7. The V gene's germline CDR1 is ENHRY and CDR2 SYGVKD. The sequenced material came from peripheral blood. The chain combines TRBV10-3 with TRBJ2-4, with TRBD1 identical over 8 bases. The TCR sequence derives from a woman aged 40 to 50 who had recovered from COVID-19. DNA of the CDR3: TGTGCCATCAGTGACCCCGGACAGGGCAAAGCCAAAAACATTCAGTACTTC. It codes for CAISDPGQGKAKNIQYF.